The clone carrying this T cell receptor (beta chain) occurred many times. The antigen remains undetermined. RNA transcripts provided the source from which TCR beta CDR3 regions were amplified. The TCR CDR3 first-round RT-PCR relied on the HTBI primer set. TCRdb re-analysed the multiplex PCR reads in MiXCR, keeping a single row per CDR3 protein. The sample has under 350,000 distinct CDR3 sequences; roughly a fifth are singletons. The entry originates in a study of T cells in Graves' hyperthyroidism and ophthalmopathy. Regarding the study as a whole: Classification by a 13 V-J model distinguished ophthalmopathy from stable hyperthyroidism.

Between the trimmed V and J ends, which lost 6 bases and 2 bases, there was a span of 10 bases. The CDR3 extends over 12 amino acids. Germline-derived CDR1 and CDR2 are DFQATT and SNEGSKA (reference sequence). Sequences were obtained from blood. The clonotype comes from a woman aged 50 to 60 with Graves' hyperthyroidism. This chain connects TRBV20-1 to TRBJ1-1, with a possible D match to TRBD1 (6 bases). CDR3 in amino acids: CSALGANTEAFF. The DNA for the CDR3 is TGCAGTGCATTGGGGGCAAACACTGAAGCTTTCTTT.